This passage covers 24 T cell receptor beta chains from one sample sequenced in a study of cytomegalovirus exposure and HLA in healthy donors. PCR was performed using 60 Vbeta and 13 Jbeta primers. Libraries were prepared by immunoSEQ multiplex PCR; TCRdb keeps only in-frame clonotypes and omits some of them. The top ten clones hold more than 0.8% of a sample with 100,000 or so clones, approximately 14% of them seen once. Material for sequencing was PBMCs. These TCRs come from a female donor in good health and CMV-seronegative.

This clone has only one observation. This sequence joins TRBV13 and TRBJ2-1, with D possibly matching TRBD2 (7 bases). Germline CDR1 and CDR2: PRHDT and FYEKMQ (reference sequence). This CDR3 is built from 18 residues. Between the trimmed V and J ends, which lost 0 bases and 9 bases, there was a span of 24 bases. CDR3 amino acids: CASSLGFGGAGDGSEQFF. DNA of the CDR3: TGTGCCAGCAGCTTAGGGTTTGGGGGGGCAGGGGACGGGAGTGAGCAGTTCTTC.

The chain recombines TRBV10-2 with TRBJ1-1; the match to TRBD1 covers 7 bases. The germline CDR1 and CDR2 sequences are WSHSY and SAAADI. After removal of 7 bases from V and 4 bases from J, the junction contained 3 bases not matched to a gene. The CDR3 extends over 12 amino acids. CDR3 bases: TGCGCCAGCAAAACAGGGGCCACTGAAGCTTTCTTT. The encoded protein is CASKTGATEAFF.

The J gene is TRBJ2-3, the V gene TRBV6-1; 12 nucleotides line up with TRBD2. Germline-derived CDR1 and CDR2 are MNHNS and SASEGT. There are 13 residues in the CDR3. With 11 bases clipped from V and 5 bases from J, the junction kept 5 bases outside the gene matches. CDR3 DNA sequence: TGTGCCGGAAGACTAGCGGGAGTAGATACGCAGTATTTT. It encodes CAGRLAGVDTQYF.

This clone was seen a few times. The chain employs TRBV6-5 and TRBJ2-2, with D uncertain. Trimming shortened V by 5 bases and J by 3 bases, and 13 bases separated the two germline ends. Germline V gene lookup returns CDR1 MNHEY and CDR2 SVGAGI. CDR3 size: 15 residues. The CDR3 DNA is TGTGCCAGCAGTCAGGCTACACGCTACACCGGGGAGCTGTTTTTT. It translates to CASSQATRYTGELFF.

A few counts support this clone. The chain joins TRBV11-2 to TRBJ1-2, with 10 bases that match TRBD1. V shed 5 bases, J shed 3 bases, and the junction held 6 bases outside the gene matches. The CDR3 loop spans 15 amino acids. Germline V gives CDR1 SGHAT, CDR2 FQNNGV. The CDR3 sequence: CASSPLTGGDYGYTF. For the CDR3, the DNA is TGTGCCAGCAGCCCATTGACAGGGGGCGACTATGGCTACACCTTC.

The V call is TRBV10-1, the J call TRBJ2-3; D is perhaps TRBD1 (6 bases). This CDR3 is 16 amino acids long. Germline loops: CDR1 WNHNN, CDR2 SYGVQD (reference sequence). The V and J ends lost 6 bases and 4 bases respectively, with 20 bases between them. The CDR3: CASSDAGTPPPDTQYF. The CDR3 DNA sequence: TGCGCCAGCAGCGATGCCGGGACACCCCCCCCAGATACGCAGTATTTT.

This clone occurred a few times. The rearrangement uses TRBV7-2 and TRBJ1-2; TRBD1 matches at 8 bases. There are 15 residues in the CDR3. V lost 5 bases to trimming and J lost 4 bases; unmatched junction nucleotides: 9. CDR1 and CDR2 (germline): SGHTA, FQGNSA. The CDR3 DNA reads TGTGCCAGCAGCCTACTACAGGGGGTAGGCTATGGCTACACCTTC. Amino acid sequence: CASSLLQGVGYGYTF.

This chain uses TRBV27 with TRBJ2-2; weak D call: TRBD2 (6 bases). The V end was cut by 2 bases, the J end by 3 bases, with 10 bases between. From germline, CDR1 is MNHEY and CDR2 SMNVEV (reference sequence). The CDR3 consists of 15 residues. The CDR3 DNA follows: TGTGCCAGCAGTTTAAGGAGGGCGGACACCGGGGAGCTGTTTTTT. Protein sequence: CASSLRRADTGELFF.

This clone was seen more than once but under ten times. Written as DNA, the CDR3 is TGTGCTAGTGGGGGACAGGGCTCTGGAAACACCATATATTTT. Translated, it gives CASGGQGSGNTIYF. The chain links TRBV12-5 to TRBJ1-3; 9 nucleotides align to TRBD1. The CDR3 consists of 14 residues. V lost 6 bases to trimming and J lost 0 bases; unmatched junction nucleotides: 0. Germline V gene data show CDR1 as LGHNT and CDR2 as FRNRAP. Full variable domain (outside the CDR3, taken from reference TRBV12-5 and TRBJ1-3): DARVTQTPRHKVTEMGQEVTMRCQPILGHNTVFWYRQTMMQGLELLAYFRNRAPLDDSGMPKDRFSAEMPDATLATLKIQPSEPRDSAVYFCASGGQGSGNTIYFGEGSWLTVV.

The sample holds a few counts of this clone. This chain uses TRBV6-6 with TRBJ1-6, with a tentative D call TRBD1 (5 bases). The V and J ends lost 4 bases and 8 bases respectively, with 15 bases between them. The CDR3 is made up of 15 amino acids. The V gene's germline CDR1 is MNHNY and CDR2 SVGAGI (reference sequence). CDR3 in amino acids: CASSSSAGTHSPLHF. CDR3 nucleotides: TGTGCCAGCAGTTCGTCGGCGGGGACGCATTCACCCCTCCACTTT.

The chain recombines TRBV12-5 with TRBJ2-7, with 12 nucleotides matching TRBD2. The ends lost 5 bases at V and 4 bases at J; junction bases unmatched: 12. Per the germline V gene, CDR1 is LGHNT and CDR2 is FRNRAP. The CDR3 has 17 amino acids. CDR3 DNA sequence: TGTGCTAGTGGTCCCCCCGGGCTAGCGGGGGGGCGTTACGAGCAGTACTTC. Protein: CASGPPGLAGGRYEQYF.

V is TRBV7-9 and J is TRBJ2-6; D is unclear. CDR3 length: 16 amino acids. Germline-derived CDR1 and CDR2 are SEHNR and FQNEAQ (reference sequence). The V end was cut by 0 bases, the J end by 1 base, with 7 bases between. CDR3 sequence reads: CASSLAPGSGANVLTF. The CDR3 region has the DNA TGTGCCAGCAGCTTAGCGCCCGGGTCTGGGGCCAACGTCCTGACTTTC.

V gene TRBV5-4 combines with J gene TRBJ2-1, with 12 positions matching TRBD2. Germline V gene lookup returns CDR1 SGHNT and CDR2 YYREEE (reference sequence). This CDR3 has 18 residues. V lost 1 base to trimming and J lost 4 bases; unmatched junction nucleotides: 9. CDR3 DNA sequence: TGTGCCAGCAGCTTGAAAGGACTAGCGGGACTCCCTTACAATGAGCAGTTCTTC. The encoded protein is CASSLKGLAGLPYNEQFF.

The chain employs TRBV5-1 and TRBJ2-3, with D possibly matching TRBD2 (7 bases). The CDR3 runs to 13 residues. Trimming pared 7 bases from V and 9 bases from J, leaving 18 bases between. Germline V gene lookup returns CDR1 SGHRS and CDR2 YFSETQ. DNA for the CDR3: TGCGCCAGCTACCAAGGGGGGCGGGGGACGCAGTATTTT. Amino acids: CASYQGGRGTQYF.

This clone has a handful of counts. The rearrangement joins TRBV6-1 to TRBJ1-1, with D unresolved. The CDR3 consists of 13 residues. The germline V gene has CDR1 MNHNS and CDR2 SASEGT. Trimming took off 2 bases at V and 2 bases at J, with 6 bases between the two ends. CDR3 sequence (DNA): TGTGCCAGCAGTGAAAATAGAAACACTGAAGCTTTCTTT. Its protein product is CASSENRNTEAFF.

The genes are TRBV10-3 and TRBJ2-1; TRBD2 agrees at 14 bases. The germline V gene has CDR1 ENHRY and CDR2 SYGVKD. This CDR3 has 15 residues. J was trimmed by 9 bases and V by 5 bases; bases with no gene match: 6. CDR3 nucleotide sequence: TGTGCCATCAGTCCGACTAGCGGGAGGGCCGGTGAGCAGTTCTTC. Amino acids: CAISPTSGRAGEQFF.

This clone was counted between two and nine times. This chain uses TRBV16 with TRBJ1-5, with D uncertain. CDR1 is KGHSY and CDR2 is FQNENV in the germline V gene. The CDR3 contains 14 residues. Trimming pared 0 bases from V and 2 bases from J, leaving 5 bases between. The CDR3: CASSQSPGNQPQHF. The CDR3 DNA reads TGTGCCAGCAGCCAATCTCCGGGCAATCAGCCCCAGCATTTT.

This clone was counted a few times. The V and J genes are TRBV2 and TRBJ2-5; TRBD1 aligns across 9 bases. With V trimmed by 4 bases and J by 4 bases, 4 bases remained unmatched. Germline V CDR1 and CDR2: SNHLY, FYNNEI. This CDR3 spans 14 amino acids. CDR3 amino acids: CASSADRGTETQYF. In nucleotides, the CDR3 is TGTGCCAGCAGTGCGGACAGGGGCACAGAGACCCAGTACTTC.

The chain has TRBV28 and TRBJ1-4; D is perhaps TRBD1 (5 bases). The CDR3 covers 14 residues. The V gene lost 5 bases and the J gene lost 7 bases, with 14 bases spanning the gap. Germline loops: CDR1 MDHEN, CDR2 SYDVKM. The CDR3 region has the DNA TGTGCCAGCAGTACCACGCAGGGTTTTGAAAAACTGTTTTTT. Amino acids: CASSTTQGFEKLFF.

This clone was detected only a few times. V gene TRBV5-1 combines with J gene TRBJ2-7; 11 nucleotides match TRBD2. This CDR3 contains 17 residues. V was clipped by 0 bases and J by 8 bases; unmatched bases: 13. CDR1 SGHRS and CDR2 YFSETQ come from the germline V gene. CDR3 protein: CASSLEPGLAEVGKQYF. DNA of the CDR3: TGCGCCAGCAGCTTGGAGCCGGGACTAGCGGAGGTCGGGAAGCAGTACTTC.

With regard to this clone: Other DNA sequences in the same sample also yield this CDR3. The J gene is TRBJ2-7, the V gene TRBV5-4; D possibly corresponds to TRBD2 (5 bases). The CDR3 is made up of 13 amino acids. V was trimmed by 0 bases and J by 3 bases, leaving 7 bases between them. Looked up from germline, CDR1 is SGHNT and CDR2 is YYREEE (reference sequence). The CDR3, as DNA: TGTGCCAGCAGCTTGGCCGGACTCTACGAGCAGTACTTC. Amino acid sequence: CASSLAGLYEQYF.

As regards this clone: This specimen includes other DNA sequences encoding the same CDR3. J is TRBJ1-1 and V is TRBV19, with D possibly being TRBD1 (6 bases). Trimming removed 7 bases from V and 0 bases from J, with 18 bases in between. Germline V gives CDR1 LNHDA, CDR2 SQIVND (reference sequence). This CDR3 is built from 16 residues. The CDR3 region has the DNA TGTGCCAGTACCAGGGGACGGCTCAAAATGAACACTGAAGCTTTCTTT. Protein product: CASTRGRLKMNTEAFF.

This clone was seen a handful of times. The chain carries TRBV5-1 and TRBJ1-6; D is unclear. Trimming pared 7 bases from V and 2 bases from J, leaving 7 bases between. The CDR3 runs to 13 residues. Germline lookup yields CDR1 SGHRS and CDR2 YFSETQ. CDR3 in DNA: TGCGCCAGCCGAGAAACCTATAATTCACCCCTCCACTTT. It codes for CASRETYNSPLHF.

This clone was seen more than once but under ten times. The gene calls are TRBV28 and TRBJ2-1, with D tentatively TRBD1 (6 bases). The CDR3 is made up of 13 amino acids. Germline assignment: CDR1 MDHEN and CDR2 SYDVKM. The V end lost 7 bases, the J end lost 4 bases, and 11 bases lay between the germline ends. The CDR3 sequence is CASTLQGYNEQFF. DNA of the CDR3: TGTGCCAGCACCCTACAGGGTTACAATGAGCAGTTCTTC.